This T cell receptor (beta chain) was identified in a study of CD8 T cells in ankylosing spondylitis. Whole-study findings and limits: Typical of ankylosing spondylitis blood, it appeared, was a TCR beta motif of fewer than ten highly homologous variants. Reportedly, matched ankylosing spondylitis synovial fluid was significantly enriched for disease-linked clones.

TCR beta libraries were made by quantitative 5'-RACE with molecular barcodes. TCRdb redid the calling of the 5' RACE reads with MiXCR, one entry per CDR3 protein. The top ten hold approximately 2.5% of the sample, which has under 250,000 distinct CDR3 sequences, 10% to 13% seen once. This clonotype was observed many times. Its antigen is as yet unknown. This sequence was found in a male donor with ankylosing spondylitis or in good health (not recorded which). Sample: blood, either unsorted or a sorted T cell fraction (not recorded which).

The CDR3 bases are TGTGCCAGCAGCCAAGATCCCAGCGGGGGGGCGGCAGATACGCAGTATTTT. Its translation: CASSQDPSGGAADTQYF. The V gene is TRBV4-2, the J gene TRBJ2-3; TRBD2 matches 10 bases. The CDR3 covers 17 residues. Losses at the gene ends were 0 bases for V and 4 bases for J; bases not matched to a gene: 7. Germline V lookup: CDR1 LGHNA, CDR2 YNFKEQ.